This T cell receptor beta chain is from a study of T cells after yellow fever vaccination (dated by TCRdb to the late 2010s). For the study in its entirety: The SMART-Seq v4 Ultra Low Input RNA kit was used to prepare libraries from fractions with low cell numbers. To follow T-cell clones before and after both primary and booster YFV17D yellow fever vaccination, bulk TCR alpha and beta repertoires underwent longitudinal sequencing. The cohort comprised two healthy male donors, one aged 18 to 29 and one aged 30 to 40 years. Blood was collected at multiple timepoints before and after primary and secondary immunization, and bulk PBMC replicates and cell subsets were isolated. Overall results and qualifications from the work: A small fraction of clonotypes appeared in both the CD4 and CD8 compartments, likely as a result of convergent recombination. The secondary T-cell response was found to be weaker but faster than the primary response, with a peak reached on day 5 rather than on day 15. Only a couple of donors were included in the study, so the extent to which the findings can be generalized is limited. Most clones expanded after primary vaccination (96% of CD4 and approximately 90% of CD8) were re-detected after the booster, suggesting that broad memory maintenance occurred. FACS-sorted repertoires could contain abundant contaminating clonotypes from the bulk population, so computational filtering was required.

This clonotype was observed at least ten times. This receptor's antigen is unknown. Base qualities were left out, and no much larger clone turns up one base away. Measured from the cysteine to the phenylalanine, the CDR3 is 14 residues long. Just CDR3 DNA is preserved here, 42 bases in frame from base 1. Between the V and J ends, shortened by 3 bases and 4 bases respectively, the junction contains 9 bases. CDR1 and CDR2, looked up from the germline V gene, are SGHAT and FQNNGV. TCR cDNA was synthesized by 5'RACE template switching, which introduced a universal primer site and unique molecular identifiers. Priming for cDNA synthesis came from both the TCR alpha and TCR beta constant segments. Library amplification used two PCR steps, and the second PCR step added sample barcodes and sequencing adapters. Sequencing of libraries was done on Illumina HiSeq 2500 (2x100 bp) or NovaSeq (2x150 bp). Under the source paper's analysis protocol: Demultiplexing of reads and collapsing into UMI consensus sequences were performed with MIGEC, and V(D)J alignment was carried out with MiXCR. Vaccine-responding clonotypes were identified with edgeR using replicate PBMC samples, with FDR below 0.01 and a log2 fold change above 5 up to day 15 being required. Bulk clonotypes were assigned CD4 or CD8 identity according to which sequenced CD4 or CD8 repertoire held them at higher abundance. Using fastp at Q25 and MiXCR, TCRdb reprocessed the public reads and kept productive beta chains. For every CDR3 protein sequence, its rows merge into one entry that carries the most common genes and DNA. Clone size and V and J calls follow TCRdb, not the original study. This sample has 70,000 or so distinct CDR3 sequences in its table, and 5% to 6.5% of those were observed once. The ten largest account for roughly 2.3% of the sample.

This specimen's treatment or condition label, per the study, means: live attenuated yellow fever vaccine strain. A standard Ficoll-Paque protocol was used to isolate PBMCs from peripheral blood. Dynabeads CD4 and CD8 positive selection kits were used to isolate the CD4 and CD8 T-cell fractions. RNA was extracted with TriZol from bulk PBMCs, CD4 and CD8 fractions, and dextramer-positive and dextramer-negative fractions. The sequence derives from a man aged 18 to 30 who received the YFV17D yellow fever vaccine. Specimen: CD4+ T cells sorted from PBMCs, collected approximately 15 days after the first yellow fever vaccination. The chain couples TRBV11-2 to TRBJ2-2; a weak D assignment points to TRBD2 (6 bases agree). CDR3 reads: CASSFAGFTGELFF. The nucleotide sequence is TGTGCCAGCAGCTTCGCGGGGTTCACCGGGGAGCTGTTTTTT.